This is a list of T cell receptor beta chains from one sample in a study of T-cell memory formation after mild COVID-19. TCRdb processed the 5' RACE reads anew with MiXCR; each CDR3 protein has one entry. The sample carries hundreds of thousands of distinct CDR3 sequences, 23% recorded once. Sequenced input: PBMCs or a T cell subset sorted from them (not recorded which). Every receptor here comes from an adult woman who had mild COVID-19 (a few samples of this study predate the infection). Cell type and time point are not known. Both conserved end residues are part of each CDR3. The order of the fields is clone size, D gene, J gene, V gene, CDR3 DNA, CDR3 protein. A D gene is named only where the DNA matches it firmly. Clone size is stated in some rows and not others, as once, few, many or a class when expanded.

few,NA,TRBJ2-3,TRBV10-3,TGTGCCATCAGTGAAGCTAGCCTCAGGGAAACAGATACGCAGTATTTT,CAISEASLRETDTQYF
NA,NA,TRBJ1-1,TRBV15,TGTGCCACCAGCAGAGCGGTCACAGGGCGAACTGAAGCTTTCTTT,CATSRAVTGRTEAFF
few,NA,TRBJ1-2,TRBV9,TGTGCCAGCAGCGTAGCTCAAGACAGCCGCTATGGCTACACCTTC,CASSVAQDSRYGYTF
few,NA,TRBJ2-1,TRBV12-3/TRBV12-4,TGTGCCAGCAGTCCGAACTGGCATGATAGGAGGTACAATGAGCAGTTCTTC,CASSPNWHDRRYNEQFF
NA,TRBD1,TRBJ1-1,TRBV7-9,TGTGCCAGCAGCGAAGGGACAGGGTTTAACACTGAAGCTTTCTTT,CASSEGTGFNTEAFF
NA,TRBD2,TRBJ2-3,TRBV9,TGTGCCAGCAGCGTAGCTGAATCTAGCGGCCTCACAGATACGCAGTATTTT,CASSVAESSGLTDTQYF
NA,NA,TRBJ2-2,TRBV7-6,TGTGCCAGCAGCTCAAAGGGTGGATGGGTCACCGGGGAGCTGTTTTTT,CASSSKGGWVTGELFF
NA,TRBD1,TRBJ1-2,TRBV12-3/TRBV12-4,TGTGCCAGCAGTTTGTCATCGGGACAGGGTTACTATGGCTACACCTTC,CASSLSSGQGYYGYTF
few,TRBD2,TRBJ2-3,TRBV20-1,TGCAGTGCTCCAGCGGGACTAGCGGGAGGACTCACAGATACGCAGTATTTT,CSAPAGLAGGLTDTQYF
few,NA,TRBJ2-6,TRBV29-1,TGCAGCGTCGGGACGTCCACTGGGGCCAACGTCCTGACTTTC,CSVGTSTGANVLTF
many,TRBD2,TRBJ2-1,TRBV15,TGTGCCACCAGCAGAGATCCTGGGACTAGCGGCAATGAGCAGTTCTTC,CATSRDPGTSGNEQFF
NA,TRBD1,TRBJ2-1,TRBV7-2,TGTGCCAGCAGCAGAAGCCGGGACAGGGTTTACAATGAGCAGTTCTTC,CASSRSRDRVYNEQFF
many,NA,TRBJ2-7,TRBV18,TGTGCCAGCTCACCGCCCGGGACCGGGGCTTTATACGAGCAGTACTTC,CASSPPGTGALYEQYF
NA,NA,TRBJ2-3,TRBV5-1,TGCGCCAGCAGCTCCGGACAGAATACGCAGTATTTT,CASSSGQNTQYF
NA,TRBD2,TRBJ2-3,TRBV7-2,TGTGCCAGCAGCTTAACGGGGTCGGGAGGTACCGCAGATACGCAGTATTTT,CASSLTGSGGTADTQYF
few,NA,TRBJ2-2,TRBV7-2,TGTGCCAGCAGCTCTAGATACACCGGGGAGCTGTTTTTT,CASSSRYTGELFF
NA,NA,TRBJ2-3,TRBV29-1,TGCAGCGTTGAAGGCGTGAACCCCACAGATACGCAGTATTTT,CSVEGVNPTDTQYF
few,NA,TRBJ1-6,TRBV3-1,TGTGCCAGCAGCCAAGTTGGTGGGGGAGGGCAATCACCCCTCCACTTT,CASSQVGGGGQSPLHF
few,TRBD2,TRBJ2-1,TRBV20-1,TGCAGTGCTGGGACTAGCGGGGGCAATGAGCAGTTCTTC,CSAGTSGGNEQFF
NA,NA,TRBJ1-3,TRBV7-9,TGTGCCAGCAGCTTAGATGCCTTCTCTGGAAACACCATATATTTT,CASSLDAFSGNTIYF